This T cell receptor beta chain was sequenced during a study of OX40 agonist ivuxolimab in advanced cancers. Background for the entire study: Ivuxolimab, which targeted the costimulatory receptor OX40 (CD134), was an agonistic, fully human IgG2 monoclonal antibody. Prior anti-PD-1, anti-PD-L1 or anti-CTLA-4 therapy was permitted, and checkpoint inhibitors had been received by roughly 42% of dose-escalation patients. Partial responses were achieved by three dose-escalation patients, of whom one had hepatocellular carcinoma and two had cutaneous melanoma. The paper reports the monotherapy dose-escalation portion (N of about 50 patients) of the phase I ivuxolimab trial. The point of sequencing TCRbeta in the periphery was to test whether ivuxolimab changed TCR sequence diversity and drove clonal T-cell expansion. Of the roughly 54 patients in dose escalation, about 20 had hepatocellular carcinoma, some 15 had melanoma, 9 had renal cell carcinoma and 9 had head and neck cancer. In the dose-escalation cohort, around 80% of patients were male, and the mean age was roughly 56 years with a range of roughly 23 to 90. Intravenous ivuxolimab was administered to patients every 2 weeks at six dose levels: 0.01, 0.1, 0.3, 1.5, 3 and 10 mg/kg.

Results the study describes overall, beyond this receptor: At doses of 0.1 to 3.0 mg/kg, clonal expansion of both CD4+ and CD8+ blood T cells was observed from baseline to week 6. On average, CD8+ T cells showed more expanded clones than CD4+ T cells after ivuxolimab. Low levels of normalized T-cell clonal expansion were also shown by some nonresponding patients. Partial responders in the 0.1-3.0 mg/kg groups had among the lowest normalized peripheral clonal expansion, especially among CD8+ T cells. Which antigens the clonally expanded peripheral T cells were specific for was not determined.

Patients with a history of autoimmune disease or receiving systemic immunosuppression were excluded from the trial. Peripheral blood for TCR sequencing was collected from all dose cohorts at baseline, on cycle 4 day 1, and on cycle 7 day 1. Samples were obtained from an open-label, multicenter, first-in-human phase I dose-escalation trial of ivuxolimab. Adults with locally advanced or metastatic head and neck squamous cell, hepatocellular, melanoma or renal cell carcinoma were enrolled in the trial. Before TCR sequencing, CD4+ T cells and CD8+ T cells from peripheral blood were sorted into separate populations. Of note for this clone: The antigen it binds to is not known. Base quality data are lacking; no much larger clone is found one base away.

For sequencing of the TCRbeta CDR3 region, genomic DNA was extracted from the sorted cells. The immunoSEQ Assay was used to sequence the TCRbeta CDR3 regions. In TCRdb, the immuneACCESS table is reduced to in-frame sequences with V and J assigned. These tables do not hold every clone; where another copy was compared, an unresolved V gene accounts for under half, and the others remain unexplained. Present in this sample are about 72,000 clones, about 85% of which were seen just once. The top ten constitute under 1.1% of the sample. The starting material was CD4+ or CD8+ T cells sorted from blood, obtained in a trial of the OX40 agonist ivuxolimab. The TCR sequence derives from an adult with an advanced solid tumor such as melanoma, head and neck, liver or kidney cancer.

The DNA sequence is given as TGTGCCAGCTCACCGCGGACAGAAGAGACCCAGTACTTC. Translation gives CASSPRTEETQYF. Rearrangement joined TRBV18 to TRBJ2-5; the D gene is perhaps TRBD1, from 6 matching bases. V is pared back by 3 bases and J by 3 bases, with 8 bases lying between the germline termini. As encoded in the germline V gene, CDR1 is KGHSH while CDR2 is LQKENI. Reading from cysteine to phenylalanine, the CDR3 counts 13 amino acids. Only the CDR3 part of the read is kept: 39 bases, read in frame from the first base.